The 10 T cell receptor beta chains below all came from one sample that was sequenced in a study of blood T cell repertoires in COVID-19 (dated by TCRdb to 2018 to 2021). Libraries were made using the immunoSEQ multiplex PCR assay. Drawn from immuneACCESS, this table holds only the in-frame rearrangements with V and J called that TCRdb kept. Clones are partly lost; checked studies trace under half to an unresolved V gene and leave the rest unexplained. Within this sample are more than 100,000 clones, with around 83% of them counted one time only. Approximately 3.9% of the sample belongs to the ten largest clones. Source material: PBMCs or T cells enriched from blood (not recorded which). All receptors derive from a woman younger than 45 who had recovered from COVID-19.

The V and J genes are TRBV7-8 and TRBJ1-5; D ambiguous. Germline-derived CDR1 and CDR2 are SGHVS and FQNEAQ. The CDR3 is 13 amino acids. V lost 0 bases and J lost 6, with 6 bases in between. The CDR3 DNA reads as TGTGCCAGCAGCTTAGCGCTAGGTCAGCCCCAGCATTTT. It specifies CASSLALGQPQHF.

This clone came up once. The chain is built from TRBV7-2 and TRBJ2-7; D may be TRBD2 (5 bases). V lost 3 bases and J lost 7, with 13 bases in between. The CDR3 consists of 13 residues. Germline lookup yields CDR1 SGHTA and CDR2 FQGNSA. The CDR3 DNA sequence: TGTGCCAGCAGCTTGGAGGCGATGGGGGAGCAGTACTTC. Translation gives CASSLEAMGEQYF.

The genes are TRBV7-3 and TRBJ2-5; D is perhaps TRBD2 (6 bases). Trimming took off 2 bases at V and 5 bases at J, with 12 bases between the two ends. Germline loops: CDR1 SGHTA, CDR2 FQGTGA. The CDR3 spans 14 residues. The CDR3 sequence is CASSLHGGVETQYF. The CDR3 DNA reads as TGTGCCAGCAGCTTACACGGGGGAGTGGAGACCCAGTACTTC. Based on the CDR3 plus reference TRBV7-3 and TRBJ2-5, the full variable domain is GAGVSQTPSNKVTEKGKYVELRCDPISGHTALYWYRQSLGQGPEFLIYFQGTGAADDSGLPNDRFFAVRPEGSVSTLKIQRTERGDSAVYLCASSLHGGVETQYFGPGTRLLVL.

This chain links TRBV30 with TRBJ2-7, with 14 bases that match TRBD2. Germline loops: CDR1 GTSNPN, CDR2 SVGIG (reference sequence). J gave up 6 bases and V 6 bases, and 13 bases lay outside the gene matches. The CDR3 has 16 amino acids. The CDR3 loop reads CACTAGMGLAGAEQYF. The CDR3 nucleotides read TGTGCCTGCACGGCAGGGATGGGACTAGCGGGAGCCGAGCAGTACTTC.

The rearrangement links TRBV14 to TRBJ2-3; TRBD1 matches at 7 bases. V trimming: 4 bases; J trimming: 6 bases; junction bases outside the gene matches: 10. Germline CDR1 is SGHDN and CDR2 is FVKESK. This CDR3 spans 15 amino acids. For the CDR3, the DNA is TGTGCCAGCAGCCGCCAAGGGGGCCGAGTGGATACGCAGTATTTT. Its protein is CASSRQGGRVDTQYF.

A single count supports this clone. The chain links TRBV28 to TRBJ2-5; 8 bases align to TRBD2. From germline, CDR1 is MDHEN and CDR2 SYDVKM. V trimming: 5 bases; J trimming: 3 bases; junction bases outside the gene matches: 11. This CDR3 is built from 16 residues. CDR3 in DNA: TGTGCCAGCAGTGTCCCCACTAGCGGAGCGGAAGAGACCCAGTACTTC. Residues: CASSVPTSGAEETQYF.

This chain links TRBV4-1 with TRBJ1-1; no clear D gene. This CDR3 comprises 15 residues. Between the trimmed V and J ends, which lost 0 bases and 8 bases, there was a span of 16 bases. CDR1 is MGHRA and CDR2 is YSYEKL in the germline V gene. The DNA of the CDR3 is TGCGCCAGCAGCCAAGAGATCGGAGGACCCGTGGAAGCTTTCTTT. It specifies CASSQEIGGPVEAFF.

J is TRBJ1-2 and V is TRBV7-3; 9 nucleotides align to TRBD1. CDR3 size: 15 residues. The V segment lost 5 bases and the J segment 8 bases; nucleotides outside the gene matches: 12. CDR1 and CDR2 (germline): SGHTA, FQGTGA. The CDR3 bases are TGTGCCAGCAGCGGAACCACCGGGACAGGGAAAGGCTACACCTTC. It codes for CASSGTTGTGKGYTF. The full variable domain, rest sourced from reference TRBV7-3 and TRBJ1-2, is GAGVSQTPSNKVTEKGKYVELRCDPISGHTALYWYRQSLGQGPEFLIYFQGTGAADDSGLPNDRFFAVRPEGSVSTLKIQRTERGDSAVYLCASSGTTGTGKGYTFGSGTRLTVV.

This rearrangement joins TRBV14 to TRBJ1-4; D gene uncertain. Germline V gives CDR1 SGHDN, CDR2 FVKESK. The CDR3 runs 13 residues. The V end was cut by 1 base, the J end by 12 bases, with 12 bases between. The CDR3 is CASSQVRRGELFF. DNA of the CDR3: TGTGCCAGCAGCCAAGTTAGGCGCGGTGAACTGTTTTTT. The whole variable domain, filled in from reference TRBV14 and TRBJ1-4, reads EAGVTQFPSHSVIEKGQTVTLRCDPISGHDNLYWYRRVMGKEIKFLLHFVKESKQDESGMPNNRFLAERTGGTYSTLKVQPAELEDSGVYFCASSQVRRGELFFGSGTQLSVL.

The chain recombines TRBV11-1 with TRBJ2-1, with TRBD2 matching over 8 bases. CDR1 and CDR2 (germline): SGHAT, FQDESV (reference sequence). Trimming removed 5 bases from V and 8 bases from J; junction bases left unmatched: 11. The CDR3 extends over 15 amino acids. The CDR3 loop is CASSQRAGVGDEQFF. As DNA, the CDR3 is TGTGCCAGCAGCCAGAGAGCGGGAGTGGGGGATGAGCAGTTCTTC.